Listed below are T cell receptor beta chains from one sample, sequenced in a study of post-analysis software for immune sequencing data. TCRdb fed the PCR reads into MiXCR, producing one record per CDR3 protein. The sample lists roughly 600,000 distinct CDR3 sequences, about 44% seen once, with 1.5% to 2% in the top ten. Sequenced input: blood. The receptor source for this set is a girl aged 5 to 17 with multiple sclerosis. Each CDR3 is given with its conserved first and last residue. A D gene is named only where the DNA matches it firmly. Only part of the rows carry a size: once, few, many, or a class if the clone is expanded.

clone_size: many; v_call: TRBV7-7; d_call: -; j_call: TRBJ2-2; cdr3_aa: CASSPGRTINTGELFF; cdr3_nt: TGTGCTAGCAGCCCGGGACGGACGATTAACACCGGGGAGCTGTTTTTT
clone_size: -; v_call: TRBV5-1; d_call: TRBD2; j_call: TRBJ2-1; cdr3_aa: CASSLGVTSTPNNGQFF; cdr3_nt: TGCGCCAGCAGCTTGGGGGTGACTAGCACTCCAAATAACGGGCAGTTCTTC
clone_size: few; v_call: TRBV10-3; d_call: -; j_call: TRBJ2-1; cdr3_aa: CAISESTLLTNEQFF; cdr3_nt: TGTGCCATCAGTGAGTCGACCCTCTTGACCAATGAGCAGTTCTTC
clone_size: few; v_call: TRBV7-9; d_call: -; j_call: TRBJ1-1; cdr3_aa: CASSLQQGFNTEAFF; cdr3_nt: TGTGCCAGCAGCTTACAACAGGGTTTCAACACTGAAGCTTTCTTT
clone_size: -; v_call: TRBV12-3/TRBV12-4; d_call: -; j_call: TRBJ1-1; cdr3_aa: CASSLRVRAAEAFF; cdr3_nt: TGTGCCAGCAGTTTAAGGGTGAGGGCCGCTGAAGCTTTCTTT
clone_size: -; v_call: TRBV12-3/TRBV12-4; d_call: -; j_call: TRBJ2-3; cdr3_aa: CASRLRPGPKAGTDTQYF; cdr3_nt: TGTGCCAGCAGGCTACGTCCGGGACCCAAGGCCGGCACAGATACGCAGTATTTT
clone_size: -; v_call: TRBV21-1; d_call: -; j_call: TRBJ2-1; cdr3_aa: CASSKDQGGINEQFF; cdr3_nt: TGTGCCAGCAGCAAAGATCAGGGGGGCATCAATGAGCAGTTCTTC
clone_size: -; v_call: TRBV20-1; d_call: TRBD1; j_call: TRBJ1-5; cdr3_aa: CSAKTGDGQPQHF; cdr3_nt: TGCAGTGCAAAAACAGGGGATGGACAGCCCCAGCATTTT
clone_size: -; v_call: TRBV29-1; d_call: -; j_call: TRBJ2-1; cdr3_aa: CSVAGAINEQFF; cdr3_nt: TGCAGCGTTGCGGGGGCGATCAATGAGCAGTTCTTC
clone_size: once; v_call: TRBV5-1; d_call: TRBD1; j_call: TRBJ1-2; cdr3_aa: CASSPTGTGDSYGYTF; cdr3_nt: TGCGCCAGCAGCCCAACCGGGACAGGAGATTCATATGGCTACACCTTC
clone_size: -; v_call: TRBV4-1; d_call: -; j_call: TRBJ1-1; cdr3_aa: CASSHSRDIGTEAFF; cdr3_nt: TGCGCCAGCAGCCACTCCCGGGACATCGGCACTGAAGCTTTCTTT
clone_size: -; v_call: TRBV5-4; d_call: -; j_call: TRBJ2-5; cdr3_aa: CASSTAPGFQETQYF; cdr3_nt: TGTGCCAGCAGCACGGCCCCCGGCTTCCAAGAGACCCAGTACTTC
clone_size: few; v_call: TRBV7-9; d_call: TRBD2; j_call: TRBJ2-5; cdr3_aa: CASSLPLSGRGQETQYF; cdr3_nt: TGTGCCAGCAGCCTTCCCCTCAGCGGGAGGGGTCAAGAGACCCAGTACTTC
clone_size: few; v_call: TRBV2; d_call: -; j_call: TRBJ2-7; cdr3_aa: CASSEAGEQYF; cdr3_nt: TGTGCCAGCAGTGAAGCGGGCGAGCAGTACTTC
clone_size: once; v_call: TRBV11-2; d_call: TRBD1; j_call: TRBJ1-2; cdr3_aa: CASSRDRVSGYTF; cdr3_nt: TGTGCCAGCAGCCGGGACAGGGTCTCTGGCTACACCTTC
clone_size: -; v_call: TRBV28; d_call: -; j_call: TRBJ2-5; cdr3_aa: CASRTETEQETQYF; cdr3_nt: TGTGCCAGCAGGACGGAGACAGAACAAGAGACCCAGTACTTC